Listed below are T cell receptor beta chains from one sample, sequenced in a study of regulatory T cells in long-lasting Graves disease. Using its own MiXCR run on the multiplex PCR reads, TCRdb lists one record per CDR3 protein. In the table there are about 460,000 distinct CDR3 sequences, 14% of which are singletons. This same sample was also part of a study on T cells in Graves' hyperthyroidism and ophthalmopathy.

Material: peripheral blood mononuclear cells (PBMCs), obtained at new diagnosis, from a patient treated with antithyroid drugs. The receptors shown here come from a woman between 50 and 59 years old with Graves disease. The CDR3 runs from the conserved cysteine through the conserved F or W. D genes are given only for firm matches. For some rows the clone size is stated as once, few or many, or as a class when expanded; others skip it.

CDR3 DNA,CDR3 protein,V gene,clone size,D gene,J gene
TGTGCCAGCAGTTCTCGGGACGTCTCGAACACTGAAGCTTTCTTT,CASSSRDVSNTEAFF,TRBV6-5,many,-,TRBJ1-1
TGCGCCAGCAGCGCCGGGACTAACACCAATGAGCAGTTCTTC,CASSAGTNTNEQFF,TRBV5-1,many,TRBD2,TRBJ2-1
TGTGCCAGCAGGTACGGCGGGAGTCCCAACGAGCAGTACTTC,CASRYGGSPNEQYF,TRBV6-2/TRBV6-3,few,TRBD2,TRBJ2-7
TGTGCCAGCAGCTTATCAGGTTTGGGGGTCGGGCGCGGTGAGCAGTTCTTC,CASSLSGLGVGRGEQFF,TRBV7-3,-,-,TRBJ2-1
TGTGCCAGCGCAGGACGGCTAGCGGGAAGGGGGTACACCGGGGAGCTGTTTTTT,CASAGRLAGRGYTGELFF,TRBV28,many,TRBD2,TRBJ2-2
TGTGCCAGCAGCTTATCCCGACTAGCGGGAGTAGGGTACAATGAGCAGTTCTTC,CASSLSRLAGVGYNEQFF,TRBV7-8,-,TRBD2,TRBJ2-1
TGTGCCAGCAGCAAACCGGGACTAGCGGGAGAGAACACCGGGGAGCTGTTTTTT,CASSKPGLAGENTGELFF,TRBV3-1,-,TRBD2,TRBJ2-2
TGTGCCAGTAGTATAAAGGGACAGGGGGCAAATCAGCCCCAGCATTTT,CASSIKGQGANQPQHF,TRBV19,few,TRBD1,TRBJ1-5
TGCGCCAGCAGCCATCAGGGACATCAGCCCCAGCATTTT,CASSHQGHQPQHF,TRBV4-1,many,-,TRBJ1-5
TGTGCCAGCAGGGCGGGGCTAGTGGGGGCGGAGACCCAGTACTTC,CASRAGLVGAETQYF,TRBV2,-,-,TRBJ2-5
TGTGCCAGTAGTATAGCGGACAGGGCGACCTACGAGCAGTACTTC,CASSIADRATYEQYF,TRBV19,-,TRBD1,TRBJ2-7
TGCGCCAGCAAGTCTACCTATAACGCTGGGAAAGAGACCCAGTACTTC,CASKSTYNAGKETQYF,TRBV5-1,-,-,TRBJ2-5
TGTGCCAGCAGTTACTCGATCCTCCGGGACAGCTCCTACGAGCAGTACTTC,CASSYSILRDSSYEQYF,TRBV6-2/TRBV6-3,many,TRBD1,TRBJ2-7
TGTGCCAGCAAGGAAAGCACCTTCGGCAATCAGCCCCAGCATTTT,CASKESTFGNQPQHF,TRBV28,many,-,TRBJ1-5
TGTGCCAGTAGTATAGATCTCGCCACTTTTCCCCTGGGCGGGGAGCTGTTTTTT,CASSIDLATFPLGGELFF,TRBV19,few,-,TRBJ2-2
TGTGCCAGCAGCTTAGAGCGGGGGACGCAGTATTTT,CASSLERGTQYF,TRBV11-2,-,TRBD2,TRBJ2-3
TGTGCCAGCAGCTTAGTCGGCGGGACCACCTACAATGAGCAGTTCTTC,CASSLVGGTTYNEQFF,TRBV11-2,many,-,TRBJ2-1
TGCAGTGCTAGGGGGGGACTAGCGGGGCCTTGGGATACGCAGTATTTT,CSARGGLAGPWDTQYF,TRBV20-1,many,TRBD2,TRBJ2-3
TGTGCCAGCAGCTTAGAGGACAGGGAGGAGTGGGAGACCCAGTACTTC,CASSLEDREEWETQYF,TRBV11-2,-,TRBD1,TRBJ2-5
TGTGCCAGCAGTGCTGCTAGCGGGAGAGGTTACTTC,CASSAASGRGYF,TRBV2,-,TRBD2,TRBJ2-5
TGTGCCAGCAGACGGACAACGTCCGGGGAGACCCAGTACTTC,CASRRTTSGETQYF,TRBV2,few,-,TRBJ2-5
TGCGCCAGCAGCTGGGGGACAGGGCAGGACACTGAAGCTTTCTTT,CASSWGTGQDTEAFF,TRBV5-1,many,TRBD1,TRBJ1-1
TGTGCCAGCAGTCGCGGGACAACCTTCTCCTACGAGCAGTACTTC,CASSRGTTFSYEQYF,TRBV27,many,-,TRBJ2-7
TGTGCCAGCAGTTACCCGGAAAGGGGGGGGCCTGGAAACACCATATATTTT,CASSYPERGGPGNTIYF,TRBV6-5,-,-,TRBJ1-3
TGTGCCAGCAGCCTCGGGACCACCATATACAATGAGCAGTTCTTC,CASSLGTTIYNEQFF,TRBV3-1,few,-,TRBJ2-1
TGTGCCGTCAGTCTTAGGACAGGCTACGAGCAGTACTTC,CAVSLRTGYEQYF,TRBV10-3,-,TRBD1,TRBJ2-7
TGCAGTGCTAGCGGGAGGAACTCCTACGAGCAGTACTTC,CSASGRNSYEQYF,TRBV20-1,few,TRBD2,TRBJ2-7
TGTACCAGCAGCCCTCAGGGCTTCCGCACTTCCTCCTATGGCTACACCTTC,CTSSPQGFRTSSYGYTF,TRBV12-3/TRBV12-4,-,-,TRBJ1-2
TGTGCCAGCAGCAGTCAGGGGTTAGATACGCAGTATTTT,CASSSQGLDTQYF,TRBV7-3,few,-,TRBJ2-3
TGTGCCAGCAGCTTACCTACTGGGACAGGGGGTGAGACCCAGTACTTC,CASSLPTGTGGETQYF,TRBV7-9,few,TRBD1,TRBJ2-5
TGTGCCAGCAGCTCCCTTAGCGGGAGAAGTCTGAGGGAGCAGTACTTC,CASSSLSGRSLREQYF,TRBV5-4,many,TRBD2,TRBJ2-7
TGTGCCAGCAGCCAAAACATGGGACTAGCGCTTACCTACGAGCAGTACTTC,CASSQNMGLALTYEQYF,TRBV4-2,-,TRBD2,TRBJ2-7
TGTGCCAGCAACCTTAGGGGATCGGGAGATACGCAGTATTTT,CASNLRGSGDTQYF,TRBV9,few,-,TRBJ2-3
TGTGCCAGCGCTGGGGGGGTACGCTCTGGAAACACCATATATTTT,CASAGGVRSGNTIYF,TRBV28,few,-,TRBJ1-3
TGCAGTGCTAGATCACAGGGCTCTGGGGCCAACGTCCTGACTTTC,CSARSQGSGANVLTF,TRBV20-1,-,-,TRBJ2-6
TGTGCCAGCAGCCAAGGGGGGGCGCGTGGCTACACCTTC,CASSQGGARGYTF,TRBV3-1,many,-,TRBJ1-2
TGTGCCAGCCGAATGAGAGGGGCCTACTATGGCTACACCTTC,CASRMRGAYYGYTF,TRBV28,many,-,TRBJ1-2
TGTGCCAGCAGAACTACTATTACCGAAGATACGCAGTATTTT,CASRTTITEDTQYF,TRBV12-3/TRBV12-4,many,-,TRBJ2-3
TGTGCCAGCAGTTTTCGCAGGTTCTCCTACAATGAGCAGTTCTTC,CASSFRRFSYNEQFF,TRBV27,many,-,TRBJ2-1
TGTGCCAGCAGGTTAAGGGGGTCCCAGTACTTC,CASRLRGSQYF,TRBV6-1,few,-,TRBJ2-5
TGTGCCAGCAGTAGACCGGACAGGGGGCGCGGGGAGCAGTACTTC,CASSRPDRGRGEQYF,TRBV28,many,TRBD1,TRBJ2-7
TGCGCCAGCAGCTTGGTTTTGGAGTCCTACGAGCAGTACTTC,CASSLVLESYEQYF,TRBV5-1,many,-,TRBJ2-7
TGTGCCAGCAGTGAAATGGGTGGGGGCTATGGCTACACCTTC,CASSEMGGGYGYTF,TRBV2,many,-,TRBJ1-2
TGCAGTGCTAGAGAGACAGGGCGCTATGGCTACACCTTC,CSARETGRYGYTF,TRBV20-1,many,TRBD1,TRBJ1-2
TGTGCCAGCACGGTCTACAATGAGCAGTTCTTC,CASTVYNEQFF,TRBV2,-,-,TRBJ2-1
TGTGCCAGCAGTTCAGTTCGGACAGGGGGAACAGATACGCAGTATTTT,CASSSVRTGGTDTQYF,TRBV27,-,TRBD1,TRBJ2-3
TGTGCCAGCAGTTTATATCCCGGGACCCTTGCCTACGAGCAGTACTTC,CASSLYPGTLAYEQYF,TRBV27,few,-,TRBJ2-7
TGCAGTGCCCCTGGACTAGCGGGAGGCTGGGAGCAGTTCTTC,CSAPGLAGGWEQFF,TRBV20-1,few,TRBD2,TRBJ2-1
TGTGCCAGCAGCTTTGGGACTGGGGATACGCAGTATTTT,CASSFGTGDTQYF,TRBV7-2,-,-,TRBJ2-3
TGTGCCAGTAGCCAACAGCGGAACACTGAAGCTTTCTTT,CASSQQRNTEAFF,TRBV19,many,-,TRBJ1-1
TGTGCCAGCAGCTTGGGGGACAACTATGGCTACACCTTC,CASSLGDNYGYTF,TRBV11-2,many,-,TRBJ1-2
TGTGCCAGCTCACCACCGGGACAGACTGAAGCTTTCTTT,CASSPPGQTEAFF,TRBV18,many,TRBD1,TRBJ1-1
TGTGCCAGCAGCCTAAGACAAAACACAGATACGCAGTATTTT,CASSLRQNTDTQYF,TRBV7-2,few,-,TRBJ2-3
TGCGCCAGCAGCCAATCGTTCCGGGAGGTCTACAATGAGCAGTTCTTC,CASSQSFREVYNEQFF,TRBV4-1,few,TRBD2,TRBJ2-1